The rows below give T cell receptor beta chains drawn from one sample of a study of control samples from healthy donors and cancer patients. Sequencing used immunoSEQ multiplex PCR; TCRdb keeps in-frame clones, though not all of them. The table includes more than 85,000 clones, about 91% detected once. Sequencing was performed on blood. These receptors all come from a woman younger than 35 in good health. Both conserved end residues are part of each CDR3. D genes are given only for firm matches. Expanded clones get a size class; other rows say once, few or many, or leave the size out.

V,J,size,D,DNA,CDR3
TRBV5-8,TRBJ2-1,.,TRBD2,TGTGCCAGCAGCCTTAGCGGGGGTACCTACAATGAGCAGTTCTTC,CASSLSGGTYNEQFF
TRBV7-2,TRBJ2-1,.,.,TGTGCCAGCAGCCCCCTCCCGGGATGGAGTGAGCAGTTCTTC,CASSPLPGWSEQFF
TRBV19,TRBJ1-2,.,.,TGTGCCAGTAGTATCCCGGTGGGCGCTAACTATGGCTACACCTTC,CASSIPVGANYGYTF
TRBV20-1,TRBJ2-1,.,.,TGCAGTAACCTTGGGGGAAATGAGCAGTTCTTC,CSNLGGNEQFF
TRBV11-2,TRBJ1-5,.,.,TGTGCCAGCAGCTTAGCGGCCCATAGCAATCAGCCCCAGCATTTT,CASSLAAHSNQPQHF
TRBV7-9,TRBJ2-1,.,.,TGTGCCAGCAGCTTAGTTGTCCGCTCCTACAATGAGCAGTTCTTC,CASSLVVRSYNEQFF
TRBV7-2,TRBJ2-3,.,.,TGTGCCAGCAGTCCCCCTGGTGCGGATACGCAGTATTTT,CASSPPGADTQYF
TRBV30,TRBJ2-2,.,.,TGTGCCTGGAGTGTGGGGGATATCGGGGAGCTGTTTTTT,CAWSVGDIGELFF
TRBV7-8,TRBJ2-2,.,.,TGTGCCAGCAGCTTAGGGGGCACCGGGGAGCTGTTTTTT,CASSLGGTGELFF
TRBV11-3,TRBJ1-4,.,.,TGTGCCAGCAGCTTAGGGGAGTTTCGCGGTGAGGAAAAACTGTTTTTT,CASSLGEFRGEEKLFF
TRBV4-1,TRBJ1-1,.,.,TGCGCCAGCAGCCAAGGGTACAACACTGAAGCTTTCTTT,CASSQGYNTEAFF
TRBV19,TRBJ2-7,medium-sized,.,TGTGCCAGTATGGGGGGCGAGCAGTACTTC,CASMGGEQYF
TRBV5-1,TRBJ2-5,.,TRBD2,TGCGCCAGCAGCTTGTCGGGAGGAGGGGAGACCCAGTACTTC,CASSLSGGGETQYF
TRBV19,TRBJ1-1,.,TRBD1,TGTGCCAGTGATCAGGGGGCTTGGGCTGAAGCTTTCTTT,CASDQGAWAEAFF
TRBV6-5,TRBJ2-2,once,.,TGTGCCACCCTCTACCGGCGATCCGCCGGGGAGCTGTTTTTT,CATLYRRSAGELFF
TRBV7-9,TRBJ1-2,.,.,TGTGTTGGTGGGAATGGCTACACCTTC,CVGGNGYTF